A selection of T cell receptor beta chains follows, all from one sample in a study of blood T cell repertoires in COVID-19. Produced via immunoSEQ multiplex PCR; TCRdb's table is partial and in-frame only. The profile shows 210,000 or so clones, about 82% of them singletons. The material sequenced was peripheral blood. These TCRs come from a man between 45 and 60 years old with COVID-19, enrolled during active disease. CDR3s leave out the opening cysteine and the closing phenylalanine or tryptophan. The D gene is left open where the match is weak.

>NA|TRBV6-5
ASRRDTTYEQY
>NA|TRBV7-9
ASSLLIARAPGELF
>NA|TRBV6-6
ATTQSIQQVHSNQPQH
>NA|TRBV6-5
ASTDGVFEGTQY
>TRBD1|TRBV4-2
ASSQDGRGNQPQH
>NA|TRBV5-1
ASSSTYEQY
>NA|TRBV5-1
ASRVVDSYNEQF
>TRBD2|TRBV9
ASSVLGLASTDTQY
>TRBD1|TRBV7-3
ASSLTGTDPYEQY
>NA|TRBV2
ASSESQGRGETQY
>NA|TRBV4-2
ASSPQVPVNNSPLH
>NA|TRBV20-1
SAASQETQY
>NA|TRBV6-2/TRBV6-3
ASSYYRGEGYT
>NA|TRBV11-3
ASSFSGTSTDTQY
>TRBD2|TRBV13
ASSLQGGIYEQY
>NA|TRBV6-5
ASSYGQNTEAF
>TRBD1|TRBV7-2
ASSPGDRATEAF
>NA|TRBV19
ASSIGSSPRGETQY
>TRBD1|TRBV19
ASSPRDSSSEQY
>TRBD2|TRBV6-6
ASISGGLYEQY
>TRBD1|TRBV19
ASSKSRDRGTPNYGYT
>TRBD1|TRBV20-1
SASPGTGTNTEAF
>NA|TRBV7-9
ASTLRLVTEAF
>TRBD2|TRBV7-8
ASSSGGITDTQY
>NA|TRBV18
ASSPPTHTDTQY
>TRBD1|TRBV5-1
ASSSRDSSSYEQY
>TRBD1|TRBV4-2
ASSHYGGQVYEQY
>TRBD1|TRBV3-1/TRBV3-2
ASSRSGGRGVGNTEAF
>TRBD1|TRBV5-6
ASSRQGAGNTEAF
>NA|TRBV21-1
ASSSGQGNRSNQPQH